This is a list of T cell receptor beta chains from one sample in a study of T-cell memory formation after mild COVID-19. Each CDR3 protein gets one entry after TCRdb re-called the 5' RACE reads with MiXCR. Of approximately 82,000 distinct CDR3 sequences listed, about 13% are singletons. What was sequenced was PBMCs or a T cell subset sorted from them (not recorded which). All receptors derive from a man between 18 and 29 years old who had mild COVID-19 (a few samples of this study predate the infection). Cell type and time point are not known. Both conserved end residues are part of each CDR3. D genes are given only for firm matches. Where a row states a size, it is once, few, many or the class of an expanded clone; other rows omit it.

D	V	J	size	CDR3	DNA
TRBD1	TRBV5-5	TRBJ1-1	NA	CASSLTGGTEAFF	TGTGCCAGCAGCCTCACAGGGGGCACTGAAGCTTTCTTT
NA	TRBV12-3/TRBV12-4	TRBJ1-2	few	CASARGFGYTF	TGTGCCAGCGCCCGGGGATTTGGCTACACCTTC
TRBD1	TRBV13	TRBJ1-1	few	CASSFKGQGSTEAFF	TGTGCCAGCAGCTTTAAGGGACAGGGTAGCACTGAAGCTTTCTTT
TRBD2	TRBV4-1	TRBJ2-1	large	CASSQDSGGAGEQFF	TGCGCCAGCAGCCAAGATTCCGGGGGGGCCGGTGAGCAGTTCTTC
NA	TRBV12-3/TRBV12-4	TRBJ1-3	NA	CASRAPGGSGNTIYF	TGTGCCAGTCGCGCCCCCGGGGGATCCGGAAACACCATATATTTT
NA	TRBV6-1	TRBJ2-1	few	CASVYRSSLQYNEQFF	TGTGCCAGCGTTTACAGGTCTTCGTTGCAATACAATGAGCAGTTCTTC
NA	TRBV7-9	TRBJ2-5	NA	CASSLGSWDQETQYF	TGTGCCAGCAGCTTGGGTTCGTGGGACCAAGAGACCCAGTACTTC
TRBD1	TRBV7-2	TRBJ1-1	NA	CALLRGPTEAFF	TGTGCCCTACTGAGGGGGCCGACTGAAGCTTTCTTT
TRBD1	TRBV12-3/TRBV12-4	TRBJ2-2	NA	CASNPGQGNTGELFF	TGTGCCAGCAACCCGGGACAGGGGAACACCGGGGAGCTGTTTTTT
NA	TRBV4-1	TRBJ2-4	NA	CASSQDGGNIQYF	TGCGCCAGCAGCCAAGATGGGGGAAACATTCAGTACTTC
TRBD2	TRBV7-3	TRBJ2-5	NA	CASSLTPAGGPETQYF	TGTGCCAGCAGCTTAACCCCCGCGGGGGGGCCGGAGACCCAGTACTTC
TRBD1	TRBV6-5	TRBJ1-6	few	CASSYTTGENSPLHF	TGTGCCAGCAGTTACACGACAGGGGAGAATTCACCCCTCCACTTT
NA	TRBV12-3/TRBV12-4	TRBJ1-1	many	CASSRGPGSTEAFF	TGTGCCAGCAGTCGGGGACCGGGTAGCACTGAAGCTTTCTTT
NA	TRBV6-6	TRBJ2-2	few	CASSYPLMNTGELFF	TGTGCCAGCAGTTACCCTCTAATGAACACCGGGGAGCTGTTTTTT
NA	TRBV29-1	TRBJ2-3	NA	CSVPGRATDTQYF	TGCAGCGTTCCGGGCCGGGCCACAGATACGCAGTATTTT
NA	TRBV6-5	TRBJ1-1	NA	CASSYSGLNTEAFF	TGTGCCAGCAGTTACTCGGGGTTGAACACTGAAGCTTTCTTT
NA	TRBV30	TRBJ2-1	NA	CAWSRSGSYNEQFF	TGTGCCTGGAGCCGATCAGGCTCCTACAATGAGCAGTTCTTC
NA	TRBV6-5	TRBJ1-1	few	CASSRGTGEAFF	TGTGCCAGCAGCAGAGGGACGGGGGAAGCTTTCTTT
NA	TRBV11-2	TRBJ2-1	many	CASSPPPGFVQFF	TGTGCCAGCAGCCCACCCCCAGGGTTTGTGCAGTTCTTC
NA	TRBV20-1	TRBJ1-1	NA	CSAPSLRSTEAFF	TGCAGTGCCCCGTCCCTTAGGTCCACTGAAGCTTTCTTT
TRBD1	TRBV7-9	TRBJ1-6	NA	CASSLERRTGVNSPLHF	TGTGCCAGCAGCTTAGAGCGCCGGACAGGGGTTAATTCACCCCTCCACTTT
TRBD2	TRBV6-5	TRBJ2-1	many	CASSSTSGGPNEQFF	TGTGCCAGCAGTTCGACTAGCGGGGGGCCGAATGAGCAGTTCTTC
NA	TRBV7-9	TRBJ2-3	NA	CASSLAPATDTQYF	TGTGCCAGCAGCTTAGCGCCAGCTACAGATACGCAGTATTTT
TRBD2	TRBV6-4	TRBJ2-3	NA	CASSELGGGTDTQYF	TGTGCCAGCAGTGAACTTGGGGGGGGCACAGATACGCAGTATTTT
TRBD2	TRBV4-1	TRBJ2-5	few	CASSPAGLAVQETQYF	TGCGCCAGCAGCCCGGCGGGACTAGCGGTCCAAGAGACCCAGTACTTC
TRBD2	TRBV2	TRBJ2-3	few	CASSDWTSLADTQYF	TGTGCCAGCAGTGATTGGACTAGCCTCGCAGATACGCAGTATTTT